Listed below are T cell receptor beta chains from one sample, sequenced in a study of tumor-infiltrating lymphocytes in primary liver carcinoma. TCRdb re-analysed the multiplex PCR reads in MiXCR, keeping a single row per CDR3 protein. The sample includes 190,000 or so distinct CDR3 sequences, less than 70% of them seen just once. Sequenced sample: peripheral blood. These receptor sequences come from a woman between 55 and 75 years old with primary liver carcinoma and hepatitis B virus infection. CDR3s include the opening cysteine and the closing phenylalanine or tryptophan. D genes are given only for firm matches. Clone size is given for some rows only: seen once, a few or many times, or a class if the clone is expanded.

TGTGCCAGCACCTTGGGGGCGGGAGTCTACAATGAGCAGTTCTTC,CASTLGAGVYNEQFF,-,15,TRBV6-1,TRBJ2-1,many
TGCGCCAGCAGCGCTCAGACGACCAGCTACAATGAGCAGTTCTTC,CASSAQTTSYNEQFF,-,15,TRBV5-1,TRBJ2-1,-
TGTGCCAGCAGCCTCCACAGGGGACGATCCTACGAGCAGTACTTC,CASSLHRGRSYEQYF,TRBD1,15,TRBV11-2,TRBJ2-7,-
TGTGCCAGCAGCGAGACTGAGGGTTCCTTCACCTCCCCTATCTCTGGAAACACCATATATTTT,CASSETEGSFTSPISGNTIYF,-,21,TRBV11-2,TRBJ1-3,many
TGTGCCAGCGGCCAGGGGACAGGGGGGCCCCACAGCAATCAGGCCCAGCATTTT,CASGQGTGGPHSNQAQHF,TRBD1,18,TRBV11-2,TRBJ1-5,-
TGTGCCGGCAGCTTTGTGGCGGGGGCGGAGGGCACTGAAGCTTTCTTT,CAGSFVAGAEGTEAFF,-,16,TRBV11-2,TRBJ1-1,-
TGTGCCAGCAGCCTTCCTAGCGGCAACACAGATACGCAGTATTTT,CASSLPSGNTDTQYF,TRBD2,15,TRBV7-9,TRBJ2-3,many
TGTGCCAACAGCAGAAGGACTAGCGGGAGTGGCGTGCAGTACTTC,CANSRRTSGSGVQYF,TRBD2,15,TRBV11-2,TRBJ2-7,few
TGTGCCATCGGTGGCGGAACAGATACGCAGTATTTT,CAIGGGTDTQYF,-,12,TRBV10-3,TRBJ2-3,few
TGTGCCAGCAGTAATGGGGGCGGGAGTGTGGATGAGCAGTTCTTC,CASSNGGGSVDEQFF,-,15,TRBV28,TRBJ2-1,-
TGTGCCAGCAGGCCCGGACCTGGGGCCCGCACTGAAGCTTTCTTT,CASRPGPGARTEAFF,-,15,TRBV7-9,TRBJ1-1,few
TGTGCTAGTGGTTACCAAACCGGGACTGCCACCTACGAGCAGTACTTC,CASGYQTGTATYEQYF,-,16,TRBV12-5,TRBJ2-7,many
TGCAGCGTTGTCGGACCCAATCAGCCCCAGCATTTT,CSVVGPNQPQHF,-,12,TRBV29-1,TRBJ1-5,many
TGTGCCATCAGCTTAGGGGCGCCATATTACAATGAGCAGTTCTTC,CAISLGAPYYNEQFF,-,15,TRBV11-1,TRBJ2-1,-
TGTGCCAGCAGCTTAGCGGGCAGAGGAGAGACCCAGAACTTC,CASSLAGRGETQNF,-,14,TRBV11-2,TRBJ2-5,-
TGTGCCACCAGCGATTCCGGGACAGGCCTTCAAGAGACCCAGTACTTC,CATSDSGTGLQETQYF,TRBD1,16,TRBV15,TRBJ2-5,once
TGTGCCAGCACCTCGACAGGGCCCTCTGGAAACACCATATATTTT,CASTSTGPSGNTIYF,TRBD1,15,TRBV6-5,TRBJ1-3,many
TGCGCCAGCAGCTTGGCCGCGCAGCCGTCACCCTACGAGCAGTACTTC,CASSLAAQPSPYEQYF,-,16,TRBV5-1,TRBJ2-7,few
TGTGCCAGCAGGACCCTAGCGGATACGCAGTATTTT,CASRTLADTQYF,-,12,TRBV28,TRBJ2-3,-
TGTGCCTGGAGTGATTTCGACAGTAAAGCTTTCTTT,CAWSDFDSKAFF,-,12,TRBV30,TRBJ1-1,-
TGCAGTGCTACCCACCGAAGCTCTGGAAACACCATATATTTT,CSATHRSSGNTIYF,-,14,TRBV20-1,TRBJ1-3,-
TGTGCCAGCAGCTTAGGAGGCCGAAACAATGAGCAGTTCTTC,CASSLGGRNNEQFF,-,14,TRBV7-3,TRBJ2-1,many
TGTGCCAGCAGCGACAGATCCCTGATCTATGGCTACACCTTC,CASSDRSLIYGYTF,-,14,TRBV28,TRBJ1-2,few
TGTGCCACCAGCCGGAGCTCGAATTCACCCCTCCACTTT,CATSRSSNSPLHF,-,13,TRBV6-6,TRBJ1-6,-
TGCGCCAGCAGCCCGGGCCGCGGGAGCTACGAGCAGTACTTC,CASSPGRGSYEQYF,TRBD2,14,TRBV5-1,TRBJ2-7,-
TGTGCCAGCAGTCCCGGGTCAGGGGGGTCCTACGTGCAGTACTTC,CASSPGSGGSYVQYF,-,15,TRBV12-3/TRBV12-4,TRBJ2-7,-
TGCGCCAGCGCATGGGAATTGACCTCGCCCGGGGAGCTGTTTTTT,CASAWELTSPGELFF,-,15,TRBV5-1,TRBJ2-2,-
TGTGCCAGCAGCTTAGTCGGGGAATACGAGCAGTACTTC,CASSLVGEYEQYF,-,13,TRBV7-9,TRBJ2-7,-
TGTGCCAGCAGCTCCTCGTTTGGGAAAGGGAAATACAATGAGCAGTTCTTC,CASSSSFGKGKYNEQFF,-,17,TRBV11-3,TRBJ2-1,-
TGTGCCACCAGTGACCATAGTGGAAGCCCCTACAATGAGCAGTTCTTC,CATSDHSGSPYNEQFF,-,16,TRBV24-1,TRBJ2-1,-
TGTGCCATCAGTCTAGCGGGAGCATCCTACAATGAGCAGTTCTTC,CAISLAGASYNEQFF,TRBD2,15,TRBV28,TRBJ2-1,-
TGTGCCAGCAGCCAAGAAGTGGTGGGGAGGATCTCTGGAAACACCATATATTTT,CASSQEVVGRISGNTIYF,-,18,TRBV4-2,TRBJ1-3,many
TGTGCCAGCAGGGGGGGGGACGAGCAGTACTTC,CASRGGDEQYF,TRBD2,11,TRBV12-3/TRBV12-4,TRBJ2-7,-
TGCGCCAGCAGCTTGGGGCTAGGCACAGATATGCAGTATTTT,CASSLGLGTDMQYF,-,14,TRBV5-1,TRBJ2-3,-
TGTGCCTGGAGCGACAGGTATCAGCCCCAGCATTTT,CAWSDRYQPQHF,-,12,TRBV30,TRBJ1-5,few
TGCAGTGTCGCCCTTGGGACTAGCGCCTACGAGCAGTACTTC,CSVALGTSAYEQYF,TRBD2,14,TRBV29-1,TRBJ2-7,-
TGCAGCGTTGAAGATAGAAGCAGATCCTATGGCTACACCTTC,CSVEDRSRSYGYTF,-,14,TRBV29-1,TRBJ1-2,medium-sized
TGTGCCAGCGCCCCAGGGAGAGCGGTAAACATTCAGTACTTC,CASAPGRAVNIQYF,-,14,TRBV6-6,TRBJ2-4,many
TGTGCTTGCAGACCGAGGAGAGGGCCCACTGAAGCTTTCTTT,CACRPRRGPTEAFF,-,14,TRBV11-2,TRBJ1-1,-
TGTGCCAGCTCTTTCGCCCCATTGTTCAATGAGCAGTTCTTC,CASSFAPLFNEQFF,-,14,TRBV7-2,TRBJ2-1,-
TGTGCCAGCAGTTTATTGGCAGAGCAGCAGTTCTTC,CASSLLAEQQFF,-,12,TRBV28,TRBJ2-1,-
TGTGCCAGCAGACCGTCTAGCGGGAGGGCTGGCTCCTACGAGCAGTACTTC,CASRPSSGRAGSYEQYF,TRBD2,17,TRBV28,TRBJ2-7,-
TGTGCCAGCAGTTTGGCCGAGACTAGCCTTAATAAGCGGTTCTTC,CASSLAETSLNKRFF,TRBD2,15,TRBV28,TRBJ2-1,once
TGTGCCAGCAGCCCGGCCATGATAGCGAGCTACACCTTC,CASSPAMIASYTF,-,13,TRBV12-3/TRBV12-4,TRBJ1-2,-
TGCGCCAGCAGCCAAGTCAAAAGCACAGTCTTC,CASSQVKSTVF,-,11,TRBV4-1,TRBJ1-2,-
TGTGCCAGTAGCTTAGTTCTGTCCGGGGGGCTGTTTTTT,CASSLVLSGGLFF,-,13,TRBV11-2,TRBJ2-2,-
TGTGCCAGGAGCCCCACGAACTCCTACAATGAGCAGTTCTTC,CARSPTNSYNEQFF,-,14,TRBV11-2,TRBJ2-1,once
TGTGCCAGCAGCTCCGGGACAGGTAGCTACACCTTC,CASSSGTGSYTF,TRBD1,12,TRBV28,TRBJ1-2,-
TGCAGCGTATCGACAGGGTTCCAAGAGACCCAGTACTTC,CSVSTGFQETQYF,TRBD1,13,TRBV29-1,TRBJ2-5,many
TGCGCCAGCAGTGAGGGAACAGGTTCCGGCTTGGCTTTCTTT,CASSEGTGSGLAFF,-,14,TRBV10-1,TRBJ1-1,few
TGTGCCAGCAGCCAAAAACTCACAGCGAACACCGGGGAGTCGTTTTTT,CASSQKLTANTGESFF,-,16,TRBV14,TRBJ2-2,once
TGCGCCAGCTGTGACCAGAGCAGGGGTGGAAATGAGCAGTTCTTC,CASCDQSRGGNEQFF,-,15,TRBV10-1,TRBJ2-1,-
TGTGCCATCAAAAAAGGACTAGCGGTAGCCAAAAACATTCAGTACTTC,CAIKKGLAVAKNIQYF,TRBD2,16,TRBV6-6,TRBJ2-4,-